These 17 T cell receptor beta chains originate from one sample sequenced in a study of shared clonotypes between healthy human individuals. The data were produced by immunoSEQ multiplex PCR, yet TCRdb's version contains in-frame clones alone and is incomplete. The sample holds 2,500,000 or so clones, 80% to 95% seen once. The source material was naive CD4+ T cells from PBMCs. This sample's subset: CD45RA+ positively selected. The receptors originated from a man aged 18-30 years in good health. Some clones in this sample may be carry-over from other donors' samples.

The chain uses TRBV6-1 and TRBJ2-1; 7 bases match TRBD1. CDR3 length equals 16 residues. Germline values: CDR1 MNHNS, CDR2 SASEGT. J lost 2 bases, V lost 4 bases, and 8 bases had no gene match. The CDR3 region has the DNA TGTGCCAGCAGTGTGTTAGGGACAGCGCCCTACAATGAGCAGTTCTTC. Its protein product is CASSVLGTAPYNEQFF.

This clone came up once. The gene calls are TRBV28 and TRBJ1-2, with D unresolved. V gave up 1 base and J gave up 4 bases, with 7 bases separating them. There are 13 residues in the CDR3. CDR1 MDHEN and CDR2 SYDVKM come from the germline V gene. The DNA for the CDR3 is TGTGCCAGCAGTTTATTAATGCGCTATGGCTACACCTTC. Its translation is CASSLLMRYGYTF.

In regard to this clone: The same CDR3 arises from other DNA sequences in this sample as well. The chain links TRBV28 to TRBJ1-1; D is unclear. Trimming left V 4 bases short and J 4 bases short, with 7 bases between. The CDR3 totals 12 residues. The germline V gene encodes CDR1 MDHEN and CDR2 SYDVKM. Here the CDR3 DNA reads TGTGCCAGCAGTTCCGGACCCACTGAAGCTTTCTTT. Its protein is CASSSGPTEAFF.

The chain uses TRBV19 and TRBJ2-7; the match to TRBD2 covers 13 bases. Germline V gene lookup returns CDR1 LNHDA and CDR2 SQIVND (reference sequence). The CDR3 has 16 amino acids. V gave up 4 bases and J gave up 0 bases; unmatched junction bases: 3. CDR3 bases: TGTGCCAGTAGTACGGGACTAGCGGGGATCTCCTACGAGCAGTACTTC. This translates into CASSTGLAGISYEQYF.

This sequence joins TRBV29-1 and TRBJ1-1; no firm D call. The V gene's germline CDR1 is SQVTM and CDR2 ANQGSEA. Trimming shortened V by 4 bases and J by 11 bases, and 23 bases separated the two germline ends. This CDR3 comprises 14 residues. In DNA form, the CDR3 reads TGCAGCGTTGGTACTGGGGTAGAGGGATCGGCGGCTTTCTTT. Protein sequence: CSVGTGVEGSAAFF.

The rearrangement links TRBV30 to TRBJ1-2; the D is unclear. The CDR3 covers 12 residues. The germline V gene encodes CDR1 GTSNPN and CDR2 SVGIG (reference sequence). Trimming pared 6 bases from V and 5 bases from J, leaving 13 bases between. CDR3 amino acids: CACPAALYGYTF. The CDR3 coding sequence is TGTGCCTGTCCAGCCGCTTTGTATGGCTACACCTTC.

V gene TRBV6-5 combines with J gene TRBJ2-6; D is uncertain. Germline V gene sequence: CDR1 MNHEY, CDR2 SVGAGI. Trimming pared 6 bases from V and 0 bases from J, leaving 6 bases between. This CDR3 comprises 14 residues. CDR3 region: CASRTISGANVLTF. CDR3 nucleotides: TGTGCCAGCAGAACTATCTCTGGGGCCAACGTCCTGACTTTC.

With respect to this clone: This sequence may be a read error, since a much larger clone differs from it by one base. In the same sample, other DNA sequences code for this CDR3. Here the CDR3 DNA reads TGTGCCAGCAGCGTCGGGGGGAACACTGAAGCTTTCTTT. Translated: CASSVGGNTEAFF. The chain has TRBV11-3 and TRBJ1-1, with D possibly being TRBD1 (5 bases). The V gene's germline CDR1 is SGHNT and CDR2 YENEEA. CDR3 length: 13 residues. V shed 5 bases and J shed 1 base, with 8 bases lying between them.

This clone has just one count. The chain has TRBV7-3 and TRBJ2-3; D might be TRBD2 (5 bases). Germline V CDR1 and CDR2: SGHTA, FQGTGA. V gave up 9 bases and J gave up 8 bases, with 21 bases separating them. This CDR3 has 14 residues. CDR3 in amino acids: CARPWRPTGGTQYF. CDR3 sequence (DNA): TGTGCCAGACCCTGGCGCCCCACTGGAGGTACGCAGTATTTT.

The V gene is TRBV27, the J gene TRBJ2-3; 12 bases match TRBD2. Per the germline V gene, CDR1 is MNHEY and CDR2 is SMNVEV (reference sequence). This CDR3 is built from 18 residues. Trimming cost V 7 bases and J 1 base; bases outside gene matches: 12. CDR3 protein: CASTKTSGRISGTDTQYF. The CDR3 coding sequence is TGTGCCAGCACCAAGACTAGCGGGAGAATTAGCGGCACAGATACGCAGTATTTT.

This clone occurred once. The chain employs TRBV4-3 and TRBJ2-5; weak D call: TRBD2 (7 bases). The CDR3 is made up of 15 amino acids. The germline V and J ends were trimmed by 2 bases and 3 bases, with 13 bases remaining between them. Germline CDR1 is LGHNA and CDR2 is YSLEER. The CDR3 sequence is CASSQWAGDKETQYF. In DNA, the CDR3 is TGCGCCAGCAGCCAATGGGCGGGGGACAAAGAGACCCAGTACTTC.

V usage is TRBV2 and J usage is TRBJ2-2; 8 bases match TRBD2. In germline, CDR1 is SNHLY, CDR2 FYNNEI. Trimming took 5 bases from V and 3 from J; bases not matched to a gene: 5. The CDR3 extends over 15 amino acids. Here the CDR3 reads CASSRLAGDTGELFF. Here the CDR3 DNA reads TGTGCCAGCAGTCGGCTAGCGGGCGACACCGGGGAGCTGTTTTTT.

The chain employs TRBV4-3 and TRBJ1-3; D is possibly TRBD1 (5 bases). The CDR3 runs 18 residues. Trimming took 0 bases from V and 0 from J, leaving 15 bases between them. The V gene's germline CDR1 is LGHNA and CDR2 YSLEER. The CDR3 DNA sequence: TGCGCCAGCAGCCAAGATTTGAGTGCAGGGAGCTCTGGAAACACCATATATTTT. Protein product: CASSQDLSAGSSGNTIYF.

About this clone itself: The identical CDR3 is also encoded by other nucleotide sequences in the sample. The gene calls are TRBV6-5 and TRBJ2-7; 7 positions match TRBD2. Per the germline V gene, CDR1 is MNHEY and CDR2 is SVGAGI. The CDR3 sequence is 13 residues long. The junction had 5 bases not matched to a gene; V was cut back by 6 bases and J by 3 bases. CDR3 residues: CASRRLAGYEQYF. The CDR3, as DNA: TGTGCCAGCAGGCGACTAGCTGGCTACGAGCAGTACTTC.

This chain connects TRBV4-2 to TRBJ1-4, with unresolved D. The CDR3 is 19 amino acids. Germline V gives CDR1 LGHNA, CDR2 YNFKEQ. V gave up 0 bases and J gave up 2 bases, with 19 bases separating them. CDR3 nucleotide sequence: TGTGCCAGCAGCCAAGAATTGGTGTCACTTTTTTCGACTAATGAAAAACTGTTTTTT. This codes for CASSQELVSLFSTNEKLFF.

This chain links TRBV15 with TRBJ2-1; TRBD2 might be the D (6 bases). This CDR3 contains 14 residues. CDR1 is LNHNV, CDR2 YYDKDF, per germline (reference sequence). The V and J ends lost 5 bases and 8 bases respectively, with 16 bases between them. This CDR3 is CATSGRLEGHEQFF. The CDR3 coding sequence is TGTGCCACCAGCGGTCGACTAGAAGGTCATGAGCAGTTCTTC.

The chain couples TRBV30 to TRBJ2-7; TRBD2 agrees at 9 bases. The CDR3 has 17 residues. V lost 1 base to trimming and J lost 3 bases; unmatched junction nucleotides: 13. The germline V gene has CDR1 GTSNPN and CDR2 SVGIG (reference sequence). The CDR3 is CAWSAPLGAGGVYEQYF. Written as DNA, the CDR3 is TGTGCCTGGAGTGCGCCCCTCGGGGCGGGAGGGGTCTACGAGCAGTACTTC.